The 14 T cell receptor beta chains listed next were all sequenced from one sample in a study of technical replicates of blood from a handful of donors (dated by TCRdb to about 2017). The library came from the immunoSEQ multiplex PCR assay. What TCRdb holds here is the immuneACCESS table cut down to in-frame rearrangements. Part of the clones is not present; checked against another copy, under half of the missing clones reflect an unresolved V gene, and the others are unexplained. For this sample there are about 76,000 clones; around 86% appear just once. The ten largest clones take up around 5% of the sample. The sequencing sample was made of PBMCs. These receptors were collected from a human donor in good health. Some clones in this sample may be carry-over from other donors' samples.

This clone was found once. The chain combines TRBV7-2 with TRBJ2-1; no definite D call. Per germline, CDR1 SGHTA and CDR2 FQGNSA. This CDR3 has 13 residues. The V end was cut by 2 bases, the J end by 11 bases, with 13 bases between. In DNA form, the CDR3 reads TGTGCCAGCAGCTTAACTCGCTACCCCAAGCAGTTCTTC. Its translation: CASSLTRYPKQFF.

The chain carries TRBV4-2 and TRBJ1-2; 9 nucleotides agree with TRBD1. CDR1 and CDR2 (germline): LGHNA, YNFKEQ. The CDR3 sequence is 17 residues long. Losses at the gene ends were 0 bases for V and 5 bases for J; bases not matched to a gene: 10. In DNA, the CDR3 is TGTGCCAGCAGCCAAGATCCGATACAGGGGGCAAGGTATGGCTACACCTTC. Translating it yields CASSQDPIQGARYGYTF.

This rearrangement joins TRBV9 to TRBJ2-1; 9 bases map to TRBD2. Per germline, CDR1 SGDLS and CDR2 YYNGEE. V gave up 4 bases and J gave up 4 bases; unmatched junction bases: 12. The CDR3 totals 17 residues. The DNA of the CDR3 is TGTGCCAGCAGCCCCCGGCTCGGTGCGGGGGGGTACAATGAGCAGTTCTTC. Protein product: CASSPRLGAGGYNEQFF.

This clone was detected only a few times. CDR3 residues: CASSPGLAADYNEQFF. CDR3 DNA sequence: TGTGCCAGCAGCCCGGGACTAGCGGCTGACTACAATGAGCAGTTCTTC. This rearrangement joins TRBV7-6 to TRBJ2-1, with 11 positions matching TRBD2. Germline-derived CDR1 and CDR2 are SGHVS and FNYEAQ. This CDR3 has 16 residues. Germline trimming cut 5 bases from V and 3 bases from J; bases unmatched to any gene: 6. Drawing the rest from reference TRBV7-6 and TRBJ2-1, the complete variable domain is GAGVSQSPRYKVTKRGQDVALRCDPISGHVSLYWYRQALGQGPEFLTYFNYEAQQDKSGLPNDRFSAERPEGSISTLTIQRTEQRDSAMYRCASSPGLAADYNEQFFGPGTRLTVL.

The V gene is TRBV10-3, the J gene TRBJ1-2; 7 nucleotides match TRBD1. With V trimmed by 10 bases and J by 5 bases, 10 bases remained unmatched. The germline gives CDR1 ENHRY, CDR2 SYGVKD. The CDR3 loop spans 13 amino acids. The CDR3, as DNA: TGTGCCACCGGCACTGCAGGGGGGTATGGCTACACCTTC. This translates into CATGTAGGYGYTF.

The genes are TRBV19 and TRBJ2-2, with 9 bases lining up with TRBD1. Germline CDR1 LNHDA, CDR2 SQIVND (reference sequence). This CDR3 is built from 14 residues. With 6 bases clipped from V and 6 bases from J, the junction kept 5 bases outside the gene matches. CDR3 in amino acids: CASRWDRVSGELFF. DNA for the CDR3: TGTGCCAGTAGGTGGGACAGGGTATCCGGGGAGCTGTTTTTT.

The chain is built from TRBV7-9 and TRBJ2-3; a weak D match, TRBD2 (6 bases). V shed 5 bases and J shed 3 bases, with 15 bases lying between them. The CDR3 sequence is 15 residues long. Germline values: CDR1 SEHNR, CDR2 FQNEAQ (reference sequence). CDR3: CASSTGSFSTDTQYF. Here the CDR3 DNA reads TGTGCCAGCAGCACCGGGAGCTTTAGTACAGATACGCAGTATTTT.

V is TRBV6-6 and J is TRBJ1-3; D is unresolved. The length of the CDR3 is 16 residues. V was shortened by 2 bases and J by 0 bases, with 11 bases between the two germline ends. The germline CDR1 and CDR2 sequences are MNHNY and SVGAGI (reference sequence). CDR3 amino acids: CASSYEAQDSGNTIYF. CDR3 nucleotides: TGTGCCAGCAGTTACGAGGCTCAAGACTCTGGAAACACCATATATTTT.

The rearrangement links TRBV29-1 to TRBJ1-1; no firm D call. The CDR3 has 13 residues. The V and J ends lost 6 bases and 0 bases respectively, with 11 bases between them. Per the germline V gene, CDR1 is SQVTM and CDR2 is ANQGSEA. The CDR3 DNA sequence: TGCAGCGTAAAAGTTAACATGAACACTGAAGCTTTCTTT. Translated: CSVKVNMNTEAFF. Drawing the rest from reference TRBV29-1 and TRBJ1-1, the complete variable domain is SAVISQKPSRDICQRGTSLTIQCQVDSQVTMMFWYRQQPGQSLTLIATANQGSEATYESGFVIDKFPISRPNLTFSTLTVSNMSPEDSSIYLCSVKVNMNTEAFFGQGTRLTVV.

The CDR3 bases are TGTGCCAGCAAGGCGGGGGGTATCGACGAGCAGTACTTC. Protein sequence: CASKAGGIDEQYF. V is TRBV6-6 and J is TRBJ2-7, with TRBD2 matching over 8 bases. The CDR3 sequence is 13 residues long. The trim removed 7 bases at V and 5 bases at J, leaving 7 bases unmatched. The germline V gene encodes CDR1 MNHNY and CDR2 SVGAGI (reference sequence).

The rearrangement joins TRBV5-1 to TRBJ2-1, with 10 bases matching TRBD2. Germline V gene data show CDR1 as SGHRS and CDR2 as YFSETQ. Trimming cost V 4 bases and J 5 bases; bases outside gene matches: 6. The length of the CDR3 is 15 residues. The CDR3 loop reads CASSPTSGVNNEQFF. CDR3 nucleotides: TGCGCCAGCAGCCCCACTAGCGGGGTGAACAATGAGCAGTTCTTC.

This chain joins TRBV19 and TRBJ1-1; D is possibly TRBD1 (6 bases). With 2 bases removed from V and 1 base from J, the gap between germline ends came to 14 bases. Germline lookup yields CDR1 LNHDA and CDR2 SQIVND (reference sequence). The CDR3 sequence is 16 residues long. DNA for the CDR3: TGTGCCAGTAGTATATTAGGGGGAACGGAGAACACTGAAGCTTTCTTT. Its translation is CASSILGGTENTEAFF.

This rearrangement joins TRBV5-4 to TRBJ2-2; D gene uncertain. Germline CDR1 SGHNT, CDR2 YYREEE (reference sequence). This CDR3 region has 11 residues. The V gene lost 4 bases and the J gene lost 6 bases, with 4 bases spanning the gap. In nucleotides, the CDR3 is TGTGCCAGCAGCCCGGCCGGGGAGCTGTTTTTT. Protein sequence: CASSPAGELFF.

The V and J genes are TRBV6-1 and TRBJ2-7, with 7 nucleotides matching TRBD1. The CDR3 has 11 amino acids. After removal of 8 bases from V and 4 bases from J, the junction contained 2 bases not matched to a gene. The V gene's germline CDR1 is MNHNS and CDR2 SASEGT. The CDR3 region has the DNA TGTGCCAGCGGACAGGTGTACGAGCAGTACTTC. As protein: CASGQVYEQYF.